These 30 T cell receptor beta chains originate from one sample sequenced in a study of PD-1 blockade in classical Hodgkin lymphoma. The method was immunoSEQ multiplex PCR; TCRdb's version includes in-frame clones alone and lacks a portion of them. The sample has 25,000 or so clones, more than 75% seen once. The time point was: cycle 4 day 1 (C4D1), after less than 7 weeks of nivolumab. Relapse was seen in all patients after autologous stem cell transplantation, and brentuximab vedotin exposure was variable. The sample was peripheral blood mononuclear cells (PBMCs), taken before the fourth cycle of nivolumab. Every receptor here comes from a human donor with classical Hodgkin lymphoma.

The CDR3 protein is CASSLMTGSTDTQYF. In DNA, the CDR3 is TGTGCCAGCAGCTTAATGACAGGTAGCACAGATACGCAGTATTTT. The chain combines TRBV11-2 with TRBJ2-3, with D possibly TRBD1 on 6 matching bases. The V and J ends lost 2 bases and 0 bases respectively, with 9 bases between them. The germline gives CDR1 SGHAT, CDR2 FQNNGV. This CDR3 is built from 15 residues.

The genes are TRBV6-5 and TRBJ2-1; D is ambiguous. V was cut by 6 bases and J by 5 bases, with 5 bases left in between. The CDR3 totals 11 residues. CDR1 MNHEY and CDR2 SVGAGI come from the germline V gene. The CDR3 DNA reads TGTGCCAGCAGGCGAAACAATGAGCAGTTCTTC. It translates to CASRRNNEQFF.

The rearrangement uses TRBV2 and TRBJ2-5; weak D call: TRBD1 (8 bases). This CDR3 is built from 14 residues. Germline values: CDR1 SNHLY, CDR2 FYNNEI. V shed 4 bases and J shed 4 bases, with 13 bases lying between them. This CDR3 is CASSGTGRGETQYF. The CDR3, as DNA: TGTGCCAGCAGTGGGACAGGGAGGGGAGAGACCCAGTACTTC.

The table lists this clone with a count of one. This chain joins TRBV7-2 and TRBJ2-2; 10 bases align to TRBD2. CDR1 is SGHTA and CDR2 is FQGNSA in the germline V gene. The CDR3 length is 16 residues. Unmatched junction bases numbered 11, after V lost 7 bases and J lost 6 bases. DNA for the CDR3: TGTGCCAGCATGACTAGCGGGTTTTCAGAGCCCGGGGAGCTGTTTTTT. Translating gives CASMTSGFSEPGELFF.

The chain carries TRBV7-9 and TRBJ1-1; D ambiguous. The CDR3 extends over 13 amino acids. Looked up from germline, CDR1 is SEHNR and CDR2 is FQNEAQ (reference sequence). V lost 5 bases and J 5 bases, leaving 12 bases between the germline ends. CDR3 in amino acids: CASSNSDLTEAFF. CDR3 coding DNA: TGTGCCAGCAGCAACTCTGACTTAACTGAAGCTTTCTTT.

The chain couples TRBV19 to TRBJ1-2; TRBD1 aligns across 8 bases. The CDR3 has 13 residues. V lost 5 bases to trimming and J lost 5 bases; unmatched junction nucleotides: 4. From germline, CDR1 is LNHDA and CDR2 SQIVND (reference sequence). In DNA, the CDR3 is TGTGCCAGTAGTGTACAGGGGGAGTATGGCTACACCTTC. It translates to CASSVQGEYGYTF.

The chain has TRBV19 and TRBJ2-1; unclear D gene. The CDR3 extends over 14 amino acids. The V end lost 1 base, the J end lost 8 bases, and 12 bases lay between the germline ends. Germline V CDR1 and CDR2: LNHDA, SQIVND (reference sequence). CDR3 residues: CASSIVGLSDEQFF. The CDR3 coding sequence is TGTGCCAGTAGTATAGTTGGGCTTTCCGATGAGCAGTTCTTC.

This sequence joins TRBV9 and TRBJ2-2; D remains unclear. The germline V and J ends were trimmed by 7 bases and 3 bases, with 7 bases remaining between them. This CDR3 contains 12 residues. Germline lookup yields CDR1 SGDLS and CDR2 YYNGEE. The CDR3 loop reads CASRGDTGELFF. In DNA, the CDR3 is TGTGCCAGCCGTGGAGACACCGGGGAGCTGTTTTTT.

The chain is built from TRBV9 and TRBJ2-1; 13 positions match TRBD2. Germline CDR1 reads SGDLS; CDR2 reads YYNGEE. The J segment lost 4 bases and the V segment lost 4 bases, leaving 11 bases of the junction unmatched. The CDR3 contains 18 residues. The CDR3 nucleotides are TGTGCCAGCAGCACTAGGACTAGCGGGAGTCCCACGTACAATGAGCAGTTCTTC. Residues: CASSTRTSGSPTYNEQFF.

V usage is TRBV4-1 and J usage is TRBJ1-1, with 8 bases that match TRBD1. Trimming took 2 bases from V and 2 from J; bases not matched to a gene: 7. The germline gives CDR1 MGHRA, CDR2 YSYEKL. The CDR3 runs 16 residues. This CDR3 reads CASSQSRTGLNTEAFF. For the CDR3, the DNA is TGCGCCAGCAGCCAATCGAGGACAGGGCTAAACACTGAAGCTTTCTTT.

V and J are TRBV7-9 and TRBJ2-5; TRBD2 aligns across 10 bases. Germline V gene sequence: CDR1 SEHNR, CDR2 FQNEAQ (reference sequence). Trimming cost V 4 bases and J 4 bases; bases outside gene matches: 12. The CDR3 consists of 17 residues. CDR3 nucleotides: TGTGCCAGCAGCTCCCCCTTAGCGGGAGGAAGGGGAGAGACCCAGTACTTC. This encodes CASSSPLAGGRGETQYF.

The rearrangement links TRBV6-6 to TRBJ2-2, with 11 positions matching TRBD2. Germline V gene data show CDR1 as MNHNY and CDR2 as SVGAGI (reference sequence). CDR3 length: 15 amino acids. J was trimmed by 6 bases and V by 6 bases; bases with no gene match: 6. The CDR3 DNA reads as TGTGCCAGCAGGGATAGCGGGAGGGGCCCCGGGGAGCTGTTTTTT. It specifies CASRDSGRGPGELFF.

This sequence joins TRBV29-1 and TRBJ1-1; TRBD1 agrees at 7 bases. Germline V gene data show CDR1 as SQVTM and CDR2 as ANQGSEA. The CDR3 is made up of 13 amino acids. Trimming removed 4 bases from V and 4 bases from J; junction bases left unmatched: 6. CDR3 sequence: CSVVNQGGTEAFF. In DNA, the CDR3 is TGCAGCGTTGTGAACCAGGGGGGCACTGAAGCTTTCTTT.

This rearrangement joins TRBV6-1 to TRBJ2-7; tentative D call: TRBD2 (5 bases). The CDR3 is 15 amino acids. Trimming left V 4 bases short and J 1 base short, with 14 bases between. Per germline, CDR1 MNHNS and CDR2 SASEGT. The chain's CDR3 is CASSARGWDSYEQYF. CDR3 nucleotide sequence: TGTGCCAGCAGTGCGCGCGGGTGGGATTCCTACGAGCAGTACTTC.

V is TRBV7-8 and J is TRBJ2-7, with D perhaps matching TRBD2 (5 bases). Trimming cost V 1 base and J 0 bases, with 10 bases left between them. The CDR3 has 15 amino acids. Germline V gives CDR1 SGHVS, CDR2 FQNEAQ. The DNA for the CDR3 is TGTGCCAGCAGCTTAGGGCGGAGGCTCTCCTACGAGCAGTACTTC. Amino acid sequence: CASSLGRRLSYEQYF. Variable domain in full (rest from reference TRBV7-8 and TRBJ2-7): GAGVSQSPRYKVAKRGQDVALRCDPISGHVSLFWYQQALGQGPEFLTYFQNEAQLDKSGLPSDRFFAERPEGSVSTLKIQRTQQEDSAVYLCASSLGRRLSYEQYFGPGTRLTVT.

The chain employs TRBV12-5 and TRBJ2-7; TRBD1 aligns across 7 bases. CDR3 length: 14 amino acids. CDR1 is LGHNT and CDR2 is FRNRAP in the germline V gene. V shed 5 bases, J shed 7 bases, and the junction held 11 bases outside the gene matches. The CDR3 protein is CASGLSGTAEEQYF. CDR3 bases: TGTGCTAGTGGTCTATCCGGGACAGCCGAAGAGCAGTACTTC.

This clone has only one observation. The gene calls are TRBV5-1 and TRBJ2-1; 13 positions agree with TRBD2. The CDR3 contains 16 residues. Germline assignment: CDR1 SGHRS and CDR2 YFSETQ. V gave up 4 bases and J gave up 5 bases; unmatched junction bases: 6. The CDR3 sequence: CASSLPTSGRHNEQFF. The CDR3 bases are TGCGCCAGCAGCCTACCGACTAGCGGGAGGCACAATGAGCAGTTCTTC.

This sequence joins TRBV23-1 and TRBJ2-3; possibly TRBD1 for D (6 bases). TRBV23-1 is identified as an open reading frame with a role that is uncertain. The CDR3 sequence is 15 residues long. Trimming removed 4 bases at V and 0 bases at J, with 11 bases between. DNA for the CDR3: TGCGCCAGCAGTCCCCGGGACACAAGCACAGATACGCAGTATTTT. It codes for CASSPRDTSTDTQYF.

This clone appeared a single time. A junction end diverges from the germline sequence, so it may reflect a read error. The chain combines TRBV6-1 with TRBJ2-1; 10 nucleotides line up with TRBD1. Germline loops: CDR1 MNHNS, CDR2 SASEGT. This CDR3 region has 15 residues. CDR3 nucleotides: TGTGCCAGCAGCGAAGGGACAGGGGCGTACAATGAGCAGTTCTTC. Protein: CASSEGTGAYNEQFF.

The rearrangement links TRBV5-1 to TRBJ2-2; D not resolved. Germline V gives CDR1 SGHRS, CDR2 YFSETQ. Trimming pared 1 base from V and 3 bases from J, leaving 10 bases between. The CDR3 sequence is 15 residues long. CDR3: CASSLSSYDTGELFF. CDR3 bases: TGCGCCAGCAGCTTGAGCTCCTATGACACCGGGGAGCTGTTTTTT.

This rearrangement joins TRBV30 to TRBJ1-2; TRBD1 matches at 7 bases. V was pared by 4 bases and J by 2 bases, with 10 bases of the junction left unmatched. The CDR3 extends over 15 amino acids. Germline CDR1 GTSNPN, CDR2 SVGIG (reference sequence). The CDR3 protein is CAWTRDRAINYGYTF. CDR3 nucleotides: TGTGCCTGGACCCGGGACAGAGCCATAAACTATGGCTACACCTTC.

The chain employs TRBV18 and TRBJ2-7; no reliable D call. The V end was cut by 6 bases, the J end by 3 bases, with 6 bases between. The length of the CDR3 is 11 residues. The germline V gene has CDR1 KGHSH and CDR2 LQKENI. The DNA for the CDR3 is TGTGCCAGCTCCCGAGACTACGAGCAGTACTTC. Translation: CASSRDYEQYF.

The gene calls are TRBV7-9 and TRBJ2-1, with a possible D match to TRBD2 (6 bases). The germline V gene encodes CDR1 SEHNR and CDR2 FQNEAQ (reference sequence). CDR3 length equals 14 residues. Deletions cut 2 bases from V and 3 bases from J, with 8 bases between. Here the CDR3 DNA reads TGTGCCAGCAGCTTATCCGGGAGCTACAATGAGCAGTTCTTC. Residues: CASSLSGSYNEQFF.

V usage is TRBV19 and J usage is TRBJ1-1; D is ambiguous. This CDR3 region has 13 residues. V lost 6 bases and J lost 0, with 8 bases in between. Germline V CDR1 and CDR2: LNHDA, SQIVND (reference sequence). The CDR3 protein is CASSYRLNTEAFF. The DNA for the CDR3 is TGTGCCAGTAGCTACAGACTGAACACTGAAGCTTTCTTT.

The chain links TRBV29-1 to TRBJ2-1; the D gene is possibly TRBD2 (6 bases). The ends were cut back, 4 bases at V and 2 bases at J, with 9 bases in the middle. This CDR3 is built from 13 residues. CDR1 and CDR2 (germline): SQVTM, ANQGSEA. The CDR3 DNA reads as TGCAGCGTTGCCTGGGAGGCCTACAATGAGCAGTTCTTC. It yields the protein CSVAWEAYNEQFF.

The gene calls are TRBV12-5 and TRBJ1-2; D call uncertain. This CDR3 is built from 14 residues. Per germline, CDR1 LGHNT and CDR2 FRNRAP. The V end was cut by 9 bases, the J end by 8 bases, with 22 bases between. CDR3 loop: CASGIRGGEWGYTF. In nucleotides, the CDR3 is TGTGCTAGCGGGATCCGCGGCGGGGAGTGGGGCTACACCTTC. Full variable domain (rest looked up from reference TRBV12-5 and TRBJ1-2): DARVTQTPRHKVTEMGQEVTMRCQPILGHNTVFWYRQTMMQGLELLAYFRNRAPLDDSGMPKDRFSAEMPDATLATLKIQPSEPRDSAVYFCASGIRGGEWGYTFGSGTRLTVV.

CDR3 nucleotides: TGTGCCAGCAGCGGGACAGGGAAATCTGGGGCCAACGTCCTGACTTTC. This translates into CASSGTGKSGANVLTF. The chain joins TRBV7-3 to TRBJ2-6; TRBD1 aligns across 9 bases. V trimming: 5 bases; J trimming: 1 base; junction bases outside the gene matches: 3. The CDR3 is 16 residues long. Germline V gives CDR1 SGHTA, CDR2 FQGTGA.

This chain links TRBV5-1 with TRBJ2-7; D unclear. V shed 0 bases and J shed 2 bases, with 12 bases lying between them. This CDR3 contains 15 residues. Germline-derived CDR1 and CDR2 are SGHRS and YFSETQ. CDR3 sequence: CASSLARGGPYEQYF. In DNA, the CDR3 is TGCGCCAGCAGCTTGGCCCGCGGCGGCCCCTACGAGCAGTACTTC.

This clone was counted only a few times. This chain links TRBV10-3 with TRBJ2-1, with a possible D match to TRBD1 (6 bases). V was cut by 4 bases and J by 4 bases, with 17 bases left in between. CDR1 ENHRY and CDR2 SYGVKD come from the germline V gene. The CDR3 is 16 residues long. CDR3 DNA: TGTGCCATCAGTGTGTCGACAGGTCGCTCGTACAATGAGCAGTTCTTC. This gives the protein CAISVSTGRSYNEQFF.

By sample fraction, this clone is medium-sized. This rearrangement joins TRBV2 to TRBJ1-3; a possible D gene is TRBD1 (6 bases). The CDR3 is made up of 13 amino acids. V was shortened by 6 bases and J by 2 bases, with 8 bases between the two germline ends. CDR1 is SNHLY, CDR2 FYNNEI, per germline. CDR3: CASRQGAGNTIYF. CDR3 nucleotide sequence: TGTGCCAGCAGACAGGGTGCTGGAAACACCATATATTTT.